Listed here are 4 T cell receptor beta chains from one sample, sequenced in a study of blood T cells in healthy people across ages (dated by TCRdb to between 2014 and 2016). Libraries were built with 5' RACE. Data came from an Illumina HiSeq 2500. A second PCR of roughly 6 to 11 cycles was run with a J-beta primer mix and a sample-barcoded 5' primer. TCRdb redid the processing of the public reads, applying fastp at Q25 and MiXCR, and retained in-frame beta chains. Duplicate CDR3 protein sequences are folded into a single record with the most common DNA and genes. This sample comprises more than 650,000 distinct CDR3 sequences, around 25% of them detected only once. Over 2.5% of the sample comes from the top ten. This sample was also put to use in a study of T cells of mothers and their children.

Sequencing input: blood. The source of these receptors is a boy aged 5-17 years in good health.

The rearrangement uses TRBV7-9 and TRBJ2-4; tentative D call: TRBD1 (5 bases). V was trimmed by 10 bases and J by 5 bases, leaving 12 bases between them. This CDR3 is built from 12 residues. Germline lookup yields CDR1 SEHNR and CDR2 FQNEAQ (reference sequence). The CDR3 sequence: CAIGARENIQYF. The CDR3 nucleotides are TGTGCCATCGGAGCCAGGGAAAACATTCAGTACTTC. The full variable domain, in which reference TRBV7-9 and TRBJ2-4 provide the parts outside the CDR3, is DTGVSQNPRHKITKRGQNVTFRCDPISEHNRLYWYRQTLGQGPEFLTYFQNEAQLEKSRLLSDRFSAERPKGSFSTLEIQRTEQGDSAMYLCAIGARENIQYFGAGTRLSVL.

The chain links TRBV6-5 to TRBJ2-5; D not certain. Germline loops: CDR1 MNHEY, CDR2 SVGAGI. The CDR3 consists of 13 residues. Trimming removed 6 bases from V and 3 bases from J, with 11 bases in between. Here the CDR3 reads CASSPEIKETQYF. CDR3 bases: TGTGCCAGCAGCCCCGAAATAAAAGAGACCCAGTACTTC.

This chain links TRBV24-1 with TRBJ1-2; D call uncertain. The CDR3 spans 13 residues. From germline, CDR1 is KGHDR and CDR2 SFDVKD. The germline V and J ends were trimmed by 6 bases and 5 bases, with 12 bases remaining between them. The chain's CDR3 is CATSTVEGYGYTF. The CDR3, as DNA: TGTGCCACCAGTACCGTGGAAGGGTATGGCTACACCTTC.

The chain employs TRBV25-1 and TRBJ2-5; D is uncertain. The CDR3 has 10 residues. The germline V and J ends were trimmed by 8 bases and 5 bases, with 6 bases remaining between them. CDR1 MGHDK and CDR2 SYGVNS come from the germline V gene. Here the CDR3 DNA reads TGTGCCAGCTACCGTGAGACCCAGTACTTC. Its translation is CASYRETQYF. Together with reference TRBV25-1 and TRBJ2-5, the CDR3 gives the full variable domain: EADIYQTPRYLVIGTGKKITLECSQTMGHDKMYWYQQDPGMELHLIHYSYGVNSTEKGDLSSESTVSRIRTEHFPLTLESARPSHTSQYLCASYRETQYFGPGTRLLVL.